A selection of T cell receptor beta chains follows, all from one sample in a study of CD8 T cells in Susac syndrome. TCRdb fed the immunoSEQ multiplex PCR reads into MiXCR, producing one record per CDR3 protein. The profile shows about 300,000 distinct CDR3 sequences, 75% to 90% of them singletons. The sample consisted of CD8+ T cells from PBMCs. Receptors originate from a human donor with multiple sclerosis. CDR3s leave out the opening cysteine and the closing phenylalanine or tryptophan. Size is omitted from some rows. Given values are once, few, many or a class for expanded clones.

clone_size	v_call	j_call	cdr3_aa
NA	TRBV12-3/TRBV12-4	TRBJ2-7	ASSRVYYEQY
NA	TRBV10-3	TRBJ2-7	AIRVSGRAYEQY
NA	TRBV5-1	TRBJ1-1	ASSLEGAYTEAF
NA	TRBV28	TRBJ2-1	ASSLWSNEQF
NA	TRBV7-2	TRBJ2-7	ASSLVSLHEQY
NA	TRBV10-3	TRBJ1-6	AISETPLGNNSPLH
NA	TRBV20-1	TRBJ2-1	SATGTSSNEQF
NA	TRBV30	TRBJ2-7	AWSAFSGEQY
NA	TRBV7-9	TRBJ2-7	ASSLGETGDRGYEQY
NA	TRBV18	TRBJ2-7	ASSPARVDYEQY
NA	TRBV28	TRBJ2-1	ASADGIHNEQF
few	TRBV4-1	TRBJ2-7	ASSQDEGSYEQY
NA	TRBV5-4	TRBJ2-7	ASSTDTANEQY
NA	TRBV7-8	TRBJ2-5	ASSLVSQGAGGTQY
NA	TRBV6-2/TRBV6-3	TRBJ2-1	ASQLGGESYNEQF
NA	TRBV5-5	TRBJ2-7	ASRKDAGIYEQY
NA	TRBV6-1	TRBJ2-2	ASSEVEAGRVHTGELF
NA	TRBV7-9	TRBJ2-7	ASSPMGWGADEQY
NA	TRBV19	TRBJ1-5	ASSAWDSNQPQH
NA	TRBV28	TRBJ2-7	ASSPAVAYEQY
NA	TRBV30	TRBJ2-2	AWSNRVDTGELF
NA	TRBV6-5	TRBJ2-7	ASSHLAGGPYEQY
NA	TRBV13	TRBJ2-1	ASTLFWYNEQF
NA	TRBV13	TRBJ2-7	ASSRGKYYEQY
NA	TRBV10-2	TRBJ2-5	ASQTPPSETQY
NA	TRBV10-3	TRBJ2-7	AISESITAVSYEQY
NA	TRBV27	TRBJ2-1	ASSLLAGGPGNEQF
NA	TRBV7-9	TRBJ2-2	ASRISTGELF
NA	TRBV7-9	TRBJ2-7	ASSPEETHLTQY
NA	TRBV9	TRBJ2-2	ASNIQGRELF
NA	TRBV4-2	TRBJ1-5	ASSQWAGEKPQH
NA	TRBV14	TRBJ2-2	ASSQGMYTGELF
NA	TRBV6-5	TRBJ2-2	ASSFARLAGELF
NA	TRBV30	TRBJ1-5	AWNLQGNQPQH
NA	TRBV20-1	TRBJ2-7	SARDTSGRLYEQY
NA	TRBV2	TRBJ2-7	ASREGFPGQTYEQY
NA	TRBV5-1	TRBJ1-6	ASSLTGTGTSPLH
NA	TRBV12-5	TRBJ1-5	ASGLGPAQPQH
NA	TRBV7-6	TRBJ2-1	ASTPGQQIYNEQF
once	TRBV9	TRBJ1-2	ASAAPGRGYT
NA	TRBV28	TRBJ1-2	ASSPLTGLDYGYT
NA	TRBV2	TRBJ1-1	ASRWGQGAYTEAF
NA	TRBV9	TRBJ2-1	ASSAPAYNEQF
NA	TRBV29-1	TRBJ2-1	SVGGAGGPDEQF
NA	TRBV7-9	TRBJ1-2	ASSLGFQDHYGYT
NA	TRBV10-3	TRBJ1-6	AISESPGQGDSPLH
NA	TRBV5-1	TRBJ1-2	ASPLVPGFYGYT
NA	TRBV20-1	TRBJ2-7	SARDRGALSYEQY
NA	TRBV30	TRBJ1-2	AWSVRNYGYT
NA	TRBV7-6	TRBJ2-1	ASSLSVQTYNEQF
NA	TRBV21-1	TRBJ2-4	ASSKGGSGVAKNIQY
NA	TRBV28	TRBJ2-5	ASSQRPGQGDFSQY
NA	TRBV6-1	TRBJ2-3	ASSAGEGGDTQY
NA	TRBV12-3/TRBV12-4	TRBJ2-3	ASSDTGVAQDTQY
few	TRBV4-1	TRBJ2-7	ASSPSTGTGHYEQY